Below, 26 T cell receptor beta chains from the same sample are listed, as sequenced in a study of T-cell reconstitution after alpha-beta-depleted transplantation in children. Unique molecular identifiers were built into the TCRbeta library. TCRdb re-analysed the PCR reads in MiXCR, keeping a single row per CDR3 protein. The table records 45,000 to 55,000 distinct CDR3 sequences, approximately 6.1% of them present only once. Sequences were derived from PBMCs, mostly from graft donor cells, sampled 60 days after TCRalphabeta/CD19-depleted stem cell transplant. The receptors stem from a female patient aged 2-9 years who had a stem cell transplant for aplastic anemia, so the T cells may come from the graft donor.

This clonotype occurred many times. This chain joins TRBV28 and TRBJ2-1, with 7 bases aligning to TRBD2. Per germline, CDR1 MDHEN and CDR2 SYDVKM. The CDR3 is 14 residues long. Unmatched junction bases numbered 15, after V lost 10 bases and J lost 9 bases. CDR3 region: CATSLAGVRGEQFF. CDR3 DNA: TGTGCCACCAGCCTGGCGGGAGTAAGGGGTGAGCAGTTCTTC.

This chain uses TRBV19 with TRBJ1-6; D possibly corresponds to TRBD1 (5 bases). Per the germline V gene, CDR1 is LNHDA and CDR2 is SQIVND (reference sequence). The CDR3 consists of 14 residues. V was clipped by 3 bases and J by 7 bases, with 10 bases between them. CDR3 in amino acids: CASSMGRGNSPLHF. CDR3 DNA sequence: TGTGCCAGTAGTATGGGCCGGGGGAATTCACCCCTCCACTTT.

This clonotype occurred many times. V is TRBV14 and J is TRBJ1-6; a possible D gene is TRBD1 (5 bases). This CDR3 comprises 14 residues. V dropped 1 base and J dropped 7 bases, with 8 bases sitting between them. Germline loops: CDR1 SGHDN, CDR2 FVKESK. CDR3 nucleotide sequence: TGTGCCAGCAGCCAAGGCCGACAGAATTCACCCCTCCACTTT. Translating it yields CASSQGRQNSPLHF.

This clonotype was seen many times. V gene TRBV4-2 combines with J gene TRBJ2-2, with D uncertain. V was shortened by 0 bases and J by 6 bases, with 8 bases between the two germline ends. CDR1 and CDR2 (germline): LGHNA, YNFKEQ. There are 14 residues in the CDR3. The CDR3 protein is CASSQELRSGELFF. The CDR3 DNA reads as TGTGCCAGCAGCCAAGAATTGCGGTCCGGGGAGCTGTTTTTT.

This clonotype was found a few times. This chain joins TRBV5-1 and TRBJ1-6, with TRBD1 matching 8 bases. The germline V gene has CDR1 SGHRS and CDR2 YFSETQ. CDR3 length equals 15 residues. Losses at the gene ends were 4 bases for V and 7 bases for J; bases not matched to a gene: 7. CDR3 in amino acids: CASSSSTGVNSPLHF. DNA of the CDR3: TGCGCCAGCAGCAGCTCGACAGGGGTCAATTCACCCCTCCACTTT.

Many counts were recorded for this clonotype. The gene calls are TRBV7-3 and TRBJ2-1; D possibly corresponds to TRBD1 (5 bases). Germline V gene data show CDR1 as SGHTA and CDR2 as FQGTGA. This CDR3 is built from 13 residues. V was pared by 1 base and J by 6 bases, with 7 bases between. The CDR3 loop reads CASSLRGRNEQFF. In DNA, the CDR3 is TGTGCCAGCAGCTTAAGGGGCCGCAATGAGCAGTTCTTC.

Ten or more counts support this clonotype. The V and J genes are TRBV24-1 and TRBJ2-1; no reliable D call. The CDR3 has 15 residues. V gave up 6 bases and J gave up 6 bases, with 17 bases separating them. Per germline, CDR1 KGHDR and CDR2 SFDVKD. CDR3 nucleotides: TGTGCCACCAGTACTCTACGAACTCAGAGCAATGAGCAGTTCTTC. It encodes CATSTLRTQSNEQFF.

This clonotype appeared many times. The DNA for the CDR3 is TGCAGTGCGCTACAGTTCACTGGGGCCAACGTCCTGACTTTC. It specifies CSALQFTGANVLTF. The J gene is TRBJ2-6, the V gene TRBV20-1; D is ambiguous. This CDR3 spans 14 amino acids. The ends were cut back, 6 bases at V and 2 bases at J, with 11 bases in the middle. Germline assignment: CDR1 DFQATT and CDR2 SNEGSKA (reference sequence).

The J gene is TRBJ2-7, the V gene TRBV7-9, with 12 bases lining up with TRBD2. The V segment lost 5 bases and the J segment 5 bases; nucleotides outside the gene matches: 10. The V gene's germline CDR1 is SEHNR and CDR2 FQNEAQ (reference sequence). This CDR3 has 16 residues. Here the CDR3 reads CASSLKTSGRHNEQYV. In nucleotides, the CDR3 is TGTGCCAGCAGCCTCAAGACTAGCGGGAGACACAACGAGCAGTACGTC.

The sample holds many counts of this clonotype. The V gene is TRBV5-1, the J gene TRBJ2-5, with a weak D call TRBD1 (6 bases). Germline V lookup: CDR1 SGHRS, CDR2 YFSETQ. The V gene lost 4 bases and the J gene lost 2 bases, with 12 bases spanning the gap. CDR3 length: 14 residues. The CDR3: CASSPLGAQETQYF. For the CDR3, the DNA is TGCGCCAGCAGCCCCTTGGGGGCACAAGAGACCCAGTACTTC. Full variable domain (rest looked up from reference TRBV5-1 and TRBJ2-5): KAGVTQTPRYLIKTRGQQVTLSCSPISGHRSVSWYQQTPGQGLQFLFEYFSETQRNKGNFPGRFSGRQFSNSRSEMNVSTLELGDSALYLCASSPLGAQETQYFGPGTRLLVL.

This clonotype was recorded many times. The rearrangement joins TRBV5-6 to TRBJ1-2; 8 bases match TRBD1. This CDR3 is 14 amino acids long. CDR1 is SGHDT, CDR2 YYEEEE, per germline. J gave up 4 bases and V 4 bases, and 6 bases lay outside the gene matches. The CDR3 DNA sequence: TGTGCCAGCAGCCGTGGACAGGGTATCTATGGCTACACCTTC. Protein sequence: CASSRGQGIYGYTF. The full variable domain, in which reference TRBV5-6 and TRBJ1-2 provide the parts outside the CDR3, is DAGVTQSPTHLIKTRGQQVTLRCSPKSGHDTVSWYQQALGQGPQFIFQYYEEEERQRGNFPDRFSGHQFPNYSSELNVNALLLGDSALYLCASSRGQGIYGYTFGSGTRLTVV.

The table lists this clonotype with many counts. The V and J genes are TRBV9 and TRBJ2-2; no clear D gene. V was pared by 4 bases and J by 4 bases, with 20 bases between. Germline V gives CDR1 SGDLS, CDR2 YYNGEE. This CDR3 comprises 17 residues. In DNA, the CDR3 is TGTGCCAGCAGCCCCATGAGGCACATGGCTATCACCGGGGAGCTGTTTTTT. Translating it yields CASSPMRHMAITGELFF.

The sample holds a few counts of this clonotype. The V call is TRBV7-2, the J call TRBJ2-7; TRBD2 aligns across 9 bases. V shed 0 bases, J shed 7 bases, and the junction held 7 bases outside the gene matches. The CDR3 covers 15 residues. Germline V gene lookup returns CDR1 SGHTA and CDR2 FQGNSA. The DNA of the CDR3 is TGTGCCAGCAGCTTAGCCCGTTATAGCGGGAGTGAGCAGTACTTC. It encodes CASSLARYSGSEQYF.

This clonotype was detected many times. The rearrangement uses TRBV3-1 and TRBJ1-5, with D maybe TRBD1 (5 bases). The V end was cut by 1 base, the J end by 2 bases, with 9 bases between. The CDR3 runs to 15 residues. Germline V CDR1 and CDR2: LGHDT, YNNKEL (reference sequence). CDR3 sequence: CASSQGGIGNQPQHF. The CDR3, as DNA: TGTGCCAGCAGCCAAGGGGGCATCGGCAATCAGCCCCAGCATTTT. The full variable domain, rest sourced from reference TRBV3-1 and TRBJ1-5, is DTAVSQTPKYLVTQMGNDKSIKCEQNLGHDTMYWYKQDSKKFLKIMFSYNNKELIINETVPNRFSPKSPDKAHLNLHINSLELGDSAVYFCASSQGGIGNQPQHFGDGTRLSIL.

This clonotype was recorded many times. This chain uses TRBV20-1 with TRBJ1-5; TRBD1 might be the D (6 bases). In germline, CDR1 is DFQATT, CDR2 SNEGSKA (reference sequence). V dropped 0 bases and J dropped 6 bases, with 12 bases sitting between them. The CDR3 contains 14 residues. The CDR3 is CSARDPGDPQPQHF. CDR3 DNA sequence: TGCAGTGCTAGAGATCCAGGGGATCCTCAGCCCCAGCATTTT.

This clonotype was counted at least ten times. The chain recombines TRBV28 with TRBJ2-7; 12 bases agree with TRBD2. J gave up 3 bases and V 3 bases, and 6 bases lay outside the gene matches. CDR1 is MDHEN and CDR2 is SYDVKM in the germline V gene. The CDR3 extends over 16 amino acids. The chain's CDR3 is CASSLSGLAGYYEQYF. The CDR3 nucleotides are TGTGCCAGCAGTTTGTCGGGACTAGCGGGTTACTACGAGCAGTACTTC.

This clonotype was recorded at least ten times. This chain joins TRBV29-1 and TRBJ2-1; D possibly uses TRBD1 or TRBD2 (9 bases each). V lost 0 bases and J 8 bases, leaving 35 bases between the germline ends. The CDR3 length is 21 residues. Germline V lookup: CDR1 SQVTM, CDR2 ANQGSEA. The CDR3 DNA follows: TGCAGCGTTGAAGAACGCTCTCCGGGACAGGGTGTAGCGGGGGTACGGGATGAGCAGTTCTTC. Protein: CSVEERSPGQGVAGVRDEQFF.

This clonotype was picked up a small number of times. Written as DNA, the CDR3 is TGTGCCAGCTCACCACCGGACCTTTTAGAGACCCAGTACTTC. The encoded protein is CASSPPDLLETQYF. The rearrangement joins TRBV18 to TRBJ2-5, with D uncertain. V shed 0 bases and J shed 4 bases, with 9 bases lying between them. The CDR3 has 14 amino acids. The germline CDR1 and CDR2 sequences are KGHSH and LQKENI.

This clonotype has ten or more counts. Relative to the germline gene, one junction end is altered; a read error may explain this. J is TRBJ2-3 and V is TRBV7-2; 9 nucleotides line up with TRBD1. Germline CDR1 is SGHTA and CDR2 is FQGNSA. There are 16 residues in the CDR3. The CDR3 protein is CASSWTGVGGTDTQYF. The CDR3 nucleotides read TGTGCCAGCAGCTGGACAGGGGTGGGGGGCACGGATACGCAGTATTTT. Based on the CDR3 plus reference TRBV7-2 and TRBJ2-3, the full variable domain is GAGVSQSPSNKVTEKGKDVELRCDPISGHTALYWYRQSLGQGLEFLIYFQGNSAPDKSGLPSDRFSAERTGGSVSTLTIQRTQQEDSAVYLCASSWTGVGGTDTQYFGPGTRLTVL.

This clonotype was observed at least ten times. V gene TRBV6-4 combines with J gene TRBJ2-3; the match to TRBD2 covers 7 bases. CDR3 length equals 15 residues. Germline V gene lookup returns CDR1 MRHNA and CDR2 SNTAGT. The V and J ends lost 2 bases and 0 bases, in that order; junction bases with no gene match: 2. Here the CDR3 DNA reads TGTGCCAGCAGTGACAATAGCGGGAGCACAGATACGCAGTATTTT. Its protein is CASSDNSGSTDTQYF.

In this sample, this clonotype turned up many times. The chain couples TRBV21-1 to TRBJ2-7. TRBV21-1 has pseudogene status. This CDR3 region has 13 residues. The CDR3 loop is CASQSGLSSEQYF. The CDR3 DNA follows: TGTGCCAGCCAGTCAGGTCTTTCTTCCGAGCAGTACTTC.

This clonotype has at least ten counts. The chain recombines TRBV5-4 with TRBJ2-3; D is uncertain. This CDR3 has 15 residues. The germline V and J ends were trimmed by 0 bases and 3 bases, with 11 bases remaining between them. The germline V gene encodes CDR1 SGHNT and CDR2 YYREEE (reference sequence). The CDR3 sequence is CASSLAVATTDTQYF. In DNA form, the CDR3 reads TGTGCCAGCAGCTTGGCAGTTGCGACGACAGATACGCAGTATTTT.

This clonotype was detected many times. The genes are TRBV25-1 and TRBJ2-1, with 11 bases that match TRBD1. The CDR3 is 15 amino acids. J was trimmed by 4 bases and V by 4 bases; bases with no gene match: 3. The germline CDR1 and CDR2 sequences are MGHDK and SYGVNS. The CDR3 spells CASSGTGGYYNEQFF. The CDR3 bases are TGTGCCAGCAGTGGGACAGGGGGCTATTACAATGAGCAGTTCTTC.

The chain carries TRBV4-3 and TRBJ1-4; D may be TRBD1 (5 bases). V gave up 0 bases and J gave up 6 bases, with 11 bases separating them. The germline V gene has CDR1 LGHNA and CDR2 YSLEER. The CDR3 totals 15 residues. Here the CDR3 reads CASSQDRGLDEKLFF. CDR3 DNA: TGCGCCAGCAGCCAAGATAGGGGCCTAGATGAAAAACTGTTTTTT.

This clonotype appeared many times. This chain uses TRBV20-1 with TRBJ1-5, with TRBD1 as a possible D gene (5 bases). V lost 7 bases, J lost 0 bases, and 10 bases lay in between. This CDR3 comprises 13 residues. CDR1 is DFQATT and CDR2 is SNEGSKA in the germline V gene (reference sequence). DNA for the CDR3: TGCAGTGTAGGGGACTATAGCAATCAGCCCCAGCATTTT. It encodes CSVGDYSNQPQHF.

The CDR3 sequence: CASSSTGLAGISYEQYF. The CDR3 DNA is TGTGCCAGCTCATCGACGGGACTAGCGGGGATCTCCTACGAGCAGTACTTC. The chain couples TRBV18 to TRBJ2-7, with 13 bases aligning to TRBD2. The CDR3 contains 17 residues. CDR1 is KGHSH and CDR2 is LQKENI in the germline V gene. The junction had 7 bases not matched to a gene; V was cut back by 5 bases and J by 0 bases.